The 25 T cell receptor beta chains reported below all come from one sample, sequenced in a study of OX40 agonist ivuxolimab in advanced cancers. TCRdb's table, derived via immunoSEQ multiplex PCR, lists solely in-frame clones and lacks some. The data hold approximately 160,000 clones, with around 94% observed a single time. Sequenced here: CD4+ or CD8+ T cells sorted from blood, sampled in a trial of the OX40 agonist ivuxolimab. Source of these receptors: an adult with an advanced solid tumor such as melanoma, head and neck, liver or kidney cancer.

The rearrangement links TRBV9 to TRBJ2-3; the D gene is possibly TRBD1 (5 bases). Germline CDR1 and CDR2: SGDLS and YYNGEE. This CDR3 has 13 residues. V dropped 4 bases and J dropped 14 bases, with 20 bases sitting between them. DNA for the CDR3: TGTGCCAGCAGCTCGTTCGTAGGGGCCTCGAGGTATTTT. Protein sequence: CASSSFVGASRYF.

V is TRBV4-3 and J is TRBJ1-1; no clear D. Germline lookup yields CDR1 LGHNA and CDR2 YSLEER. CDR3 size: 16 residues. V was shortened by 0 bases and J by 11 bases, with 22 bases between the two germline ends. CDR3 DNA sequence: TGCGCCAGCAGCCAAGATCTCTCTTTCAGCGTTTACCCCGCTTTCTTT. Encoded protein: CASSQDLSFSVYPAFF.

The chain joins TRBV18 to TRBJ1-1; 11 nucleotides line up with TRBD1. Germline V lookup: CDR1 KGHSH, CDR2 LQKENI. Losses at the gene ends were 5 bases for V and 6 bases for J; bases not matched to a gene: 2. CDR3 length: 13 residues. Written as DNA, the CDR3 is TGTGCCAGCTCAACGGGACAGGGGGCTGAAGCTTTCTTT. Its protein is CASSTGQGAEAFF. Complete variable domain (other parts from reference TRBV18 and TRBJ1-1): NAGVMQNPRHLVRRRGQEARLRCSPMKGHSHVYWYRQLPEEGLKFMVYLQKENIIDESGMPKERFSAEFPKEGPSILRIQQVVRGDSAAYFCASSTGQGAEAFFGQGTRLTVV.

This clone was found once. The chain combines TRBV28 with TRBJ1-2; 12 bases fit TRBD1. The CDR3 is made up of 16 amino acids. Unmatched junction bases numbered 13, after V lost 7 bases and J lost 7 bases. Germline V CDR1 and CDR2: MDHEN, SYDVKM. CDR3 nucleotides: TGTGCCAGCAACCTAAGCCCGGGACAGGGGGCGCGTGGCTACACCTTC. The encoded protein is CASNLSPGQGARGYTF.

The chain combines TRBV5-1 with TRBJ1-3; no definite D call. Trimming pared 1 base from V and 0 bases from J, leaving 8 bases between. The V gene's germline CDR1 is SGHRS and CDR2 YFSETQ. This CDR3 comprises 15 residues. CDR3 bases: TGCGCCAGCAGCTTGTTACAGAGCTCTGGAAACACCATATATTTT. Translating it yields CASSLLQSSGNTIYF. Full variable domain (rest looked up from reference TRBV5-1 and TRBJ1-3): KAGVTQTPRYLIKTRGQQVTLSCSPISGHRSVSWYQQTPGQGLQFLFEYFSETQRNKGNFPGRFSGRQFSNSRSEMNVSTLELGDSALYLCASSLLQSSGNTIYFGEGSWLTVV.

This chain connects TRBV20-1 to TRBJ1-1; D is uncertain. V was cut by 7 bases and J by 6 bases, with 9 bases left in between. This CDR3 region has 10 residues. Germline CDR1 is DFQATT and CDR2 is SNEGSKA (reference sequence). CDR3 nucleotide sequence: TGCAGTGTCGCCGGCGCTGAAGCTTTCTTT. Translation: CSVAGAEAFF.

V gene TRBV4-2 combines with J gene TRBJ2-7, with 9 bases fitting TRBD2. The CDR3 loop spans 16 amino acids. The J segment lost 1 base and the V segment lost 0 bases, leaving 4 bases of the junction unmatched. Germline loops: CDR1 LGHNA, CDR2 YNFKEQ. This chain's CDR3 is CASSQDTAGGSYEQYF. The CDR3 DNA sequence: TGTGCCAGCAGCCAAGACACGGCGGGAGGGTCCTACGAGCAGTACTTC.

The V call is TRBV28, the J call TRBJ1-5; a weak D match, TRBD1 (6 bases). V lost 5 bases to trimming and J lost 1 base, with 12 bases between them. The CDR3 consists of 15 residues. CDR1 is MDHEN and CDR2 is SYDVKM in the germline V gene. This chain's CDR3 is CASSPWGASNQPQHF. Here the CDR3 DNA reads TGTGCCAGCAGTCCGTGGGGGGCGAGCAATCAGCCCCAGCATTTT.

The chain employs TRBV7-2 and TRBJ1-2; D is unclear. The ends were cut back, 1 base at V and 8 bases at J, with 11 bases in the middle. Germline lookup yields CDR1 SGHTA and CDR2 FQGNSA. There are 13 residues in the CDR3. This chain's CDR3 is CASSLDPPLGYTF. The CDR3 DNA reads as TGTGCCAGCAGCTTAGATCCTCCCTTAGGCTACACCTTC.

This clone was observed a single time. J is TRBJ1-1 and V is TRBV29-1, with 8 positions matching TRBD1. Germline V gene lookup returns CDR1 SQVTM and CDR2 ANQGSEA. Unmatched junction bases numbered 9, after V lost 4 bases and J lost 8 bases. The CDR3 is made up of 13 amino acids. CDR3 region: CSVGRDRRFEAFF. CDR3 nucleotide sequence: TGCAGCGTTGGCCGGGACAGGAGGTTCGAAGCTTTCTTT.

The rearrangement joins TRBV27 to TRBJ1-5; 8 positions agree with TRBD1. Germline CDR1 and CDR2: MNHEY and SMNVEV (reference sequence). Trimming at V came to 5 bases and at J to 0 bases, leaving 6 bases not matched to a gene. This CDR3 is 16 amino acids long. The CDR3 sequence is CASSPQGGYSNQPQHF. CDR3 in DNA: TGTGCCAGCAGTCCACAGGGGGGGTATAGCAATCAGCCCCAGCATTTT.

V and J are TRBV11-2 and TRBJ1-2, with a possible D match to TRBD1 (6 bases). The length of the CDR3 is 15 residues. Trimming cost V 2 bases and J 2 bases, with 12 bases left between them. Germline V lookup: CDR1 SGHAT, CDR2 FQNNGV. The CDR3 here is CASSLSTGTNYGYTF. The CDR3 DNA reads as TGTGCCAGCAGCTTATCTACAGGGACCAACTATGGCTACACCTTC.

This chain connects TRBV7-7 to TRBJ2-3; no reliable D call. The CDR3 is made up of 14 amino acids. The germline CDR1 and CDR2 sequences are SSHAT and FNYEAQ (reference sequence). Trimming pared 1 base from V and 4 bases from J, leaving 9 bases between. This CDR3 reads CASSLDALSDTQYF. The CDR3 DNA follows: TGTGCCAGCAGCTTAGATGCTCTCTCAGATACGCAGTATTTT.

J is TRBJ2-7 and V is TRBV11-3; D not certain. Per the germline V gene, CDR1 is SGHNT and CDR2 is YENEEA. This CDR3 has 14 amino acids. V dropped 1 base and J dropped 3 bases, with 10 bases sitting between them. DNA for the CDR3: TGTGCCAGCAGCTTAGGGCCACTGGGCTACGAGCAGTACTTC. Its translation is CASSLGPLGYEQYF.

The chain employs TRBV5-1 and TRBJ2-3, with 8 bases identical to TRBD1. The germline V gene has CDR1 SGHRS and CDR2 YFSETQ. The CDR3 totals 17 residues. V was pared by 3 bases and J by 2 bases, with 11 bases of the junction left unmatched. CDR3 sequence (DNA): TGCGCCAGCAGCTCCCGCCCGGGGACAGGAGACACAGATACGCAGTATTTT. This sequence encodes CASSSRPGTGDTDTQYF.

The rearrangement links TRBV30 to TRBJ2-4; 8 bases line up with TRBD2. The germline V gene has CDR1 GTSNPN and CDR2 SVGIG (reference sequence). The trim removed 5 bases at V and 7 bases at J, leaving 4 bases unmatched. The CDR3 extends over 12 amino acids. As DNA, the CDR3 is TGTGCCTGGGCTCCGGGGGGGAACATTCAGTACTTC. It encodes CAWAPGGNIQYF.

The chain combines TRBV9 with TRBJ1-1, with D possibly TRBD1 on 6 matching bases. The CDR3 runs to 15 residues. Per germline, CDR1 SGDLS and CDR2 YYNGEE. The germline V and J ends were trimmed by 4 bases and 10 bases, with 23 bases remaining between them. Written as DNA, the CDR3 is TGTGCCAGCAGCCACCCCACCCGGACAGAGGCAGGAGCTTTCTTT. It translates to CASSHPTRTEAGAFF.

The chain couples TRBV9 to TRBJ2-5; 11 bases align to TRBD2. There are 15 residues in the CDR3. Germline assignment: CDR1 SGDLS and CDR2 YYNGEE. The trim removed 1 base at V and 5 bases at J, leaving 4 bases unmatched. The CDR3 region is CASSVLAGGLETQYF. The DNA of the CDR3 is TGTGCCAGCAGCGTACTAGCGGGGGGCTTGGAGACCCAGTACTTC.

The chain links TRBV29-1 to TRBJ1-1; D gene ambiguous. Trimming left V 3 bases short and J 4 bases short, with 15 bases between. The CDR3 is 14 residues long. The germline V gene has CDR1 SQVTM and CDR2 ANQGSEA. The CDR3 bases are TGCAGCGTTGAGGGCAGGATGACCCCCACTGAAGCTTTCTTT. Translated: CSVEGRMTPTEAFF.

V usage is TRBV10-2 and J usage is TRBJ1-5; 9 bases agree with TRBD1. The CDR3 has 12 residues. Germline V gene sequence: CDR1 WSHSY, CDR2 SAAADI. The junction had 2 bases not matched to a gene; V was cut back by 9 bases and J by 5 bases. This CDR3 reads CASRTGDQPQHF. The CDR3 DNA is TGCGCCAGTAGGACAGGGGATCAGCCCCAGCATTTT.

The rearrangement uses TRBV15 and TRBJ2-5; D is ambiguous. Germline-derived CDR1 and CDR2 are LNHNV and YYDKDF (reference sequence). Trimming shortened V by 3 bases and J by 0 bases, and 11 bases separated the two germline ends. The CDR3 length is 15 residues. CDR3 region: CATSRLYTYQETQYF. CDR3 DNA: TGTGCCACCAGCAGGCTATACACCTACCAAGAGACCCAGTACTTC.

The chain joins TRBV5-1 to TRBJ2-3; D not resolved. The length of the CDR3 is 15 residues. Deletions cut 0 bases from V and 0 bases from J, with 8 bases between. Germline values: CDR1 SGHRS, CDR2 YFSETQ. In DNA form, the CDR3 reads TGCGCCAGCAGCTTGGCCTCGGACAGCACAGATACGCAGTATTTT. Translating gives CASSLASDSTDTQYF.

This clone was counted a few times. The V call is TRBV19, the J call TRBJ1-6; D may be TRBD1 (6 bases). Germline V lookup: CDR1 LNHDA, CDR2 SQIVND (reference sequence). V shed 3 bases and J shed 10 bases, with 13 bases lying between them. CDR3 length: 14 residues. The CDR3 is CASSILRGESPLHF. CDR3 in DNA: TGTGCCAGTAGTATCCTCAGGGGTGAATCACCCCTCCACTTT.

This rearrangement joins TRBV7-2 to TRBJ2-7, with 9 bases lining up with TRBD1. Germline-derived CDR1 and CDR2 are SGHTA and FQGNSA. V trimming: 2 bases; J trimming: 2 bases; junction bases outside the gene matches: 13. The CDR3 runs to 18 residues. The CDR3 region has the DNA TGTGCCAGCAGCTTAAAAGGGACAGGGACCCTTTTCACCTACGAGCAGTACTTC. It specifies CASSLKGTGTLFTYEQYF. Based on the CDR3 plus reference TRBV7-2 and TRBJ2-7, the full variable domain is GAGVSQSPSNKVTEKGKDVELRCDPISGHTALYWYRQSLGQGLEFLIYFQGNSAPDKSGLPSDRFSAERTGGSVSTLTIQRTQQEDSAVYLCASSLKGTGTLFTYEQYFGPGTRLTVT.

The genes are TRBV6-5 and TRBJ1-1, with D unclear. CDR3 length: 12 amino acids. V was trimmed by 3 bases and J by 11 bases, leaving 13 bases between them. The germline V gene encodes CDR1 MNHEY and CDR2 SVGAGI. The CDR3 DNA reads TGTGCCAGCAGTTATTACGAAACACCCGCTTTCTTT. The encoded protein is CASSYYETPAFF.